Shown below are 29 T cell receptor beta chains from a single sample sequenced in a study of cytomegalovirus exposure and HLA in healthy donors. 13 Jbeta primers and 60 Vbeta primers were used for the PCR. This table comes from immunoSEQ multiplex PCR, and its TCRdb copy is limited to in-frame clones, with some not included. The sample holds around 76,000 clones, 78% seen once. Sequences were obtained from PBMCs. The source is a man aged 40-55 years in good health and CMV-seronegative.

V usage is TRBV7-9 and J usage is TRBJ1-6, with no clear D. CDR1 and CDR2 from the germline V gene are SEHNR and FQNEAQ (reference sequence). The CDR3 consists of 14 residues. V gave up 6 bases and J gave up 8 bases, with 14 bases separating them. CDR3 DNA: TGTGCCAGCAGACAAGCGTTTCCTCATTCACCCCTCCACTTT. As protein: CASRQAFPHSPLHF. Full variable domain (rest looked up from reference TRBV7-9 and TRBJ1-6): DTGVSQNPRHKITKRGQNVTFRCDPISEHNRLYWYRQTLGQGPEFLTYFQNEAQLEKSRLLSDRFSAERPKGSFSTLEIQRTEQGDSAMYLCASRQAFPHSPLHFGNGTRLTVT.

This chain uses TRBV9 with TRBJ2-3; 9 bases fit TRBD2. This CDR3 has 16 residues. Germline CDR1 reads SGDLS; CDR2 reads YYNGEE. The junction had 11 bases not matched to a gene; V was cut back by 4 bases and J by 5 bases. CDR3 amino acids: CASSPRRTSGLDTQYF. For the CDR3, the DNA is TGTGCCAGCAGCCCCCGGAGAACTAGCGGGTTAGATACGCAGTATTTT.

The rearrangement links TRBV2 to TRBJ1-4, with 9 bases lining up with TRBD1. V lost 6 bases, J lost 10 bases, and 9 bases stayed unmatched. The germline V gene encodes CDR1 SNHLY and CDR2 FYNNEI. This CDR3 is built from 14 residues. The CDR3 DNA reads TGTGCCAGCAGCGCGGGACAGGGTATCGGAAAACTGTTTTTT. This gives the protein CASSAGQGIGKLFF.

This clone was detected once. This rearrangement joins TRBV4-1 to TRBJ2-7, with 10 bases that match TRBD1. CDR1 and CDR2 from the germline V gene are MGHRA and YSYEKL. This CDR3 spans 14 amino acids. V was clipped by 3 bases and J by 5 bases; unmatched bases: 4. CDR3 loop: CASSQTGGGHEQYF. The DNA of the CDR3 is TGCGCCAGCAGCCAGACAGGGGGCGGGCACGAGCAGTACTTC.

There are a few counts of this clone. One end of the junction varies from germline; a read error may be responsible. The chain joins TRBV7-9 to TRBJ2-7, with D tentatively TRBD2 (6 bases). Germline CDR1 SEHNR, CDR2 FQNEAQ (reference sequence). This CDR3 is built from 18 residues. The CDR3 sequence: CSSSLSSSGGLYAYEQYF. The DNA of the CDR3 is TGTTCCAGCAGCTTATCCTCCTCCGGGGGACTCTACGCCTACGAGCAGTACTTC.

The sample holds one count of this clone. J is TRBJ2-7 and V is TRBV25-1, with D hard to call. Germline V gene data show CDR1 as MGHDK and CDR2 as SYGVNS. The CDR3 sequence is 13 residues long. Trimming shortened V by 4 bases and J by 3 bases, and 10 bases separated the two germline ends. CDR3 amino acids: CASSVLADYEQYF. As DNA, the CDR3 is TGTGCCAGCAGTGTTTTGGCTGACTACGAGCAGTACTTC.

CDR3 sequence reads: CASSPGQRVGDNEQFF. As DNA, the CDR3 is TGTGCCAGCTCACCGGGGCAGCGGGTAGGGGACAATGAGCAGTTCTTC. This sequence joins TRBV18 and TRBJ2-1; D might be TRBD2 (6 bases). CDR1 is KGHSH and CDR2 is LQKENI in the germline V gene. V lost 3 bases and J 5 bases, leaving 17 bases between the germline ends. The CDR3 totals 16 residues.

This chain links TRBV6-6 with TRBJ1-5; 8 bases fit TRBD1. Germline lookup yields CDR1 MNHNY and CDR2 SVGAGI (reference sequence). The CDR3 consists of 15 residues. Unmatched junction bases numbered 1, after V lost 0 bases and J lost 3 bases. The DNA for the CDR3 is TGTGCCAGCAGTTACTCGACAGGGGCCAATCAGCCCCAGCATTTT. Protein sequence: CASSYSTGANQPQHF.

This clone was seen just once. The CDR3 region is CASSSISRDSQTLHF. In nucleotides, the CDR3 is TGCGCCAGCAGCTCGATATCCCGGGACAGCCAAACCCTCCACTTT. The chain carries TRBV5-1 and TRBJ1-6; 7 bases are shared with TRBD1. J gave up 14 bases and V 3 bases, and 14 bases lay outside the gene matches. Germline V gene sequence: CDR1 SGHRS, CDR2 YFSETQ. CDR3 length equals 15 residues.

The V call is TRBV10-3, the J call TRBJ1-6; tentative D call: TRBD1 (6 bases). This CDR3 has 16 residues. Germline lookup yields CDR1 ENHRY and CDR2 SYGVKD. V was cut by 3 bases and J by 5 bases, with 14 bases left in between. Here the CDR3 reads CAISEGDITDNSPLHF. The DNA for the CDR3 is TGTGCCATCAGTGAAGGGGACATAACGGATAATTCACCCCTCCACTTT.

This clone came up once. This CDR3 is also generated by other DNA sequences in the sample. This sequence joins TRBV5-1 and TRBJ2-1; D may be TRBD2 (5 bases). Trimming removed 2 bases from V and 3 bases from J, with 12 bases in between. This CDR3 region has 15 residues. From germline, CDR1 is SGHRS and CDR2 YFSETQ. The CDR3 DNA sequence: TGCGCCAGCAGCTTCCGGAGCGGATACTACAATGAGCAGTTCTTC. It encodes CASSFRSGYYNEQFF.

This rearrangement joins TRBV4-1 to TRBJ2-1; 8 bases match TRBD1. J lost 1 base, V lost 2 bases, and 19 bases had no gene match. The CDR3 runs to 21 residues. Germline V lookup: CDR1 MGHRA, CDR2 YSYEKL. The CDR3 nucleotides are TGCGCCAGCAGCCAACCGAAGGACAGGGATGGAGAGTGGAGTTCCTACAATGAGCAGTTCTTC. Protein product: CASSQPKDRDGEWSSYNEQFF.

This clone appeared a single time. The V and J genes are TRBV4-1 and TRBJ2-1; TRBD2 agrees at 8 bases. Trimming at V came to 1 base and at J to 0 bases, leaving 2 bases not matched to a gene. Germline assignment: CDR1 MGHRA and CDR2 YSYEKL. This CDR3 region has 16 residues. CDR3 sequence reads: CASSQGAGDSYNEQFF. The CDR3, as DNA: TGCGCCAGCAGCCAAGGAGCGGGAGACTCCTACAATGAGCAGTTCTTC.

The rearrangement joins TRBV27 to TRBJ2-7, with TRBD2 identical over 12 bases. The germline V gene has CDR1 MNHEY and CDR2 SMNVEV (reference sequence). The CDR3 extends over 16 amino acids. J gave up 5 bases and V 8 bases, and 13 bases lay outside the gene matches. The DNA for the CDR3 is TGTGCCAGCTCAAATACCGGGACTAGCGGGTTCCACGAGCAGTACTTC. Translation: CASSNTGTSGFHEQYF.

This chain connects TRBV5-1 to TRBJ2-1; TRBD1 might be the D (5 bases). This CDR3 spans 16 amino acids. Between the trimmed V and J ends, which lost 4 bases and 4 bases, there was a span of 18 bases. Germline assignment: CDR1 SGHRS and CDR2 YFSETQ. The CDR3 nucleotides read TGCGCCAGCAGCAAAACACAGGTAACGTTTTACAATGAGCAGTTCTTC. Residues: CASSKTQVTFYNEQFF. Filled out from reference TRBV5-1 and TRBJ2-1, the complete variable domain reads KAGVTQTPRYLIKTRGQQVTLSCSPISGHRSVSWYQQTPGQGLQFLFEYFSETQRNKGNFPGRFSGRQFSNSRSEMNVSTLELGDSALYLCASSKTQVTFYNEQFFGPGTRLTVL.

The gene calls are TRBV2 and TRBJ1-5; D unresolved. CDR3 size: 15 residues. Germline V CDR1 and CDR2: SNHLY, FYNNEI. V gave up 7 bases and J gave up 1 base, with 14 bases separating them. The CDR3 spells CASKVEGGSNQPQHF. As DNA, the CDR3 is TGTGCCAGCAAGGTCGAGGGAGGGAGCAATCAGCCCCAGCATTTT. The full variable domain, its missing parts supplied by reference TRBV2 and TRBJ1-5, is EPEVTQTPSHQVTQMGQEVILRCVPISNHLYFYWYRQILGQKVEFLVSFYNNEISEKSEIFDDQFSVERPDGSNFTLKIRSTKLEDSAMYFCASKVEGGSNQPQHFGDGTRLSIL.

The J gene is TRBJ1-2, the V gene TRBV6-5, with D unresolved. Trimming cost V 5 bases and J 6 bases, with 16 bases left between them. The CDR3 extends over 14 amino acids. Germline CDR1 is MNHEY and CDR2 is SVGAGI. In DNA, the CDR3 is TGTGCCAGCAGTCCCCAGGTCGGGGTTGATGGCTACACCTTC. Translated: CASSPQVGVDGYTF.

This chain joins TRBV4-1 and TRBJ2-5; a possible D gene is TRBD2 (5 bases). Looked up from germline, CDR1 is MGHRA and CDR2 is YSYEKL. The CDR3 contains 16 residues. Trimming cost V 1 base and J 3 bases, with 15 bases left between them. CDR3 in amino acids: CASSQVVEREEETQYF. The DNA of the CDR3 is TGCGCCAGCAGCCAAGTAGTTGAGAGGGAAGAAGAGACCCAGTACTTC.

The chain has TRBV7-8 and TRBJ2-5; 9 bases match TRBD1. Trimming removed 7 bases from V and 5 bases from J; junction bases left unmatched: 11. CDR1 SGHVS and CDR2 FQNEAQ come from the germline V gene. This CDR3 is 15 amino acids long. CDR3 sequence reads: CASTYRPGQGETQYF. The CDR3, as DNA: TGTGCCAGCACCTATAGACCCGGACAGGGGGAGACCCAGTACTTC.

This clone was detected only once. The chain uses TRBV25-1 and TRBJ2-5; 8 positions agree with TRBD1. Germline CDR1 reads MGHDK; CDR2 reads SYGVNS. The CDR3 length is 15 residues. V was clipped by 2 bases and J by 3 bases; unmatched bases: 5. CDR3 protein: CASSERQGRKETQYF. In DNA form, the CDR3 reads TGTGCCAGCAGTGAACGACAGGGGAGAAAAGAGACCCAGTACTTC.

This rearrangement joins TRBV29-1 to TRBJ2-6; possibly TRBD2 for D (5 bases). Germline V gives CDR1 SQVTM, CDR2 ANQGSEA. This CDR3 has 14 amino acids. Trimming removed 6 bases at V and 0 bases at J, with 9 bases between. The CDR3 reads CSVMGSSGANVLTF. In DNA, the CDR3 is TGCAGCGTAATGGGGAGCTCTGGGGCCAACGTCCTGACTTTC.

The chain recombines TRBV5-1 with TRBJ2-7; 10 bases match TRBD1. The CDR3 runs to 13 residues. Trimming removed 4 bases from V and 5 bases from J; junction bases left unmatched: 3. Germline V CDR1 and CDR2: SGHRS, YFSETQ. CDR3 region: CASSRGTGDEQYF. Here the CDR3 DNA reads TGCGCCAGCAGCCGAGGGACAGGGGACGAGCAGTACTTC.

The genes are TRBV6-5 and TRBJ2-1; 9 nucleotides match TRBD1. Germline CDR1 is MNHEY and CDR2 is SVGAGI. There are 15 residues in the CDR3. V dropped 0 bases and J dropped 3; count of bases not matched to a gene: 0. The CDR3 here is CASSYSGQGYNEQFF. The CDR3 DNA reads TGTGCCAGCAGTTACTCGGGACAGGGCTACAATGAGCAGTTCTTC.

This clone appeared once. The chain uses TRBV5-1 and TRBJ1-3; perhaps TRBD1 as D (6 bases). In germline, CDR1 is SGHRS, CDR2 YFSETQ. The CDR3 has 16 amino acids. The V end was cut by 4 bases, the J end by 0 bases, with 14 bases between. The CDR3 DNA reads TGCGCCAGCAGCCCACAGGGAACCAACTCTGGAAACACCATATATTTT. Protein: CASSPQGTNSGNTIYF. The variable domain in full, with the rest retrieved from reference TRBV5-1 and TRBJ1-3, is KAGVTQTPRYLIKTRGQQVTLSCSPISGHRSVSWYQQTPGQGLQFLFEYFSETQRNKGNFPGRFSGRQFSNSRSEMNVSTLELGDSALYLCASSPQGTNSGNTIYFGEGSWLTVV.

Only one count was recorded for this clone. This chain links TRBV11-1 with TRBJ2-7, with D tentatively TRBD1 (8 bases). Germline V gives CDR1 SGHAT, CDR2 FQDESV (reference sequence). The V end was cut by 4 bases, the J end by 6 bases, with 16 bases between. This CDR3 region has 14 residues. CDR3 loop: CASSSDRGGSEQYF. As DNA, the CDR3 is TGTGCCAGCAGCTCCGACAGGGGAGGGAGCGAGCAGTACTTC. Together with reference TRBV11-1 and TRBJ2-7, the CDR3 gives the full variable domain: EAEVAQSPRYKITEKSQAVAFWCDPISGHATLYWYRQILGQGPELLVQFQDESVVDDSQLPKDRFSAERLKGVDSTLKIQPAELGDSAMYLCASSSDRGGSEQYFGPGTRLTVT.

This clone was found once. The chain joins TRBV7-3 to TRBJ2-7, with 9 bases lining up with TRBD2. In germline, CDR1 is SGHTA, CDR2 FQGTGA. The CDR3 loop spans 13 amino acids. The trim removed 0 bases at V and 6 bases at J, leaving 0 bases unmatched. CDR3 sequence reads: CASSLTSGSEQYF. CDR3 nucleotide sequence: TGTGCCAGCAGCTTAACTAGCGGGAGCGAGCAGTACTTC.

The chain is built from TRBV7-2 and TRBJ1-2, with no clear D. The germline CDR1 and CDR2 sequences are SGHTA and FQGNSA. Trimming stripped 1 base from V and 4 bases from J, with 10 bases between. The CDR3 is 14 residues long. Here the CDR3 DNA reads TGTGCCAGCAGCTTAGTTCAGGCGACCTATGGCTACACCTTC. Translation gives CASSLVQATYGYTF.

The sample holds one count of this clone. The rearrangement links TRBV9 to TRBJ2-1; 7 bases are a match to TRBD1. The CDR3 extends over 15 amino acids. The germline gives CDR1 SGDLS, CDR2 YYNGEE. V gave up 5 bases and J gave up 3 bases; unmatched junction bases: 8. The CDR3: CASSDGTVRYNEQFF. The CDR3 DNA reads TGTGCCAGCAGTGATGGGACAGTACGCTACAATGAGCAGTTCTTC.

This chain links TRBV7-9 with TRBJ2-5, with a possible D match to TRBD2 (5 bases). The V gene lost 5 bases and the J gene lost 10 bases, with 14 bases spanning the gap. The CDR3 is made up of 12 amino acids. CDR1 and CDR2 (germline): SEHNR, FQNEAQ (reference sequence). The CDR3: CASSVGVFFQYF. CDR3 nucleotide sequence: TGTGCCAGCAGCGTGGGAGTCTTTTTCCAGTACTTC.